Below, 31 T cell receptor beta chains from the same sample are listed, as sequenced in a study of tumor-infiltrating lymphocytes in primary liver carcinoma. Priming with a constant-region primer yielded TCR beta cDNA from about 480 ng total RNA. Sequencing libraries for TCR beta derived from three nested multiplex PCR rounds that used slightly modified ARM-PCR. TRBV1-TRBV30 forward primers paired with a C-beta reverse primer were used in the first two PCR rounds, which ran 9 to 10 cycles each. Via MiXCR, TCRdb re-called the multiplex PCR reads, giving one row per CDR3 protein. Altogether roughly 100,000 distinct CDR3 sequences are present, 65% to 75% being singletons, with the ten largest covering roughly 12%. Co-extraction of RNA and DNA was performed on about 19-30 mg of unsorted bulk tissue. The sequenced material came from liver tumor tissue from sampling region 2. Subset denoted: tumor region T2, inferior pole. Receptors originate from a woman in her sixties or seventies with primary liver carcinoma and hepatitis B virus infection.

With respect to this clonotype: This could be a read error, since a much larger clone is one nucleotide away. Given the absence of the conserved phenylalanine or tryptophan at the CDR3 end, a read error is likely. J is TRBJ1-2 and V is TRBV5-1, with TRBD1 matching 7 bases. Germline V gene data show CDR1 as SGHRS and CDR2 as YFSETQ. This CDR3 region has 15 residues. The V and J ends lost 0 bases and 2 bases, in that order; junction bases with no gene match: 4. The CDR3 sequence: CASSLEGDSNYGYTI. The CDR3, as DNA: TGCGCCAGCAGCTTGGAGGGGGACAGCAACTATGGCTACACCATC.

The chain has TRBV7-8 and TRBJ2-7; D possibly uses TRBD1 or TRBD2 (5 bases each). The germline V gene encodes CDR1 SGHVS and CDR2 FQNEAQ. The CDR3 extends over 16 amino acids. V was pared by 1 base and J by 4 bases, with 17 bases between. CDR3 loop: CASSLVVGRGTYEQYF. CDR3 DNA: TGTGCCAGCAGCTTAGTCGTCGGCCGTGGGACGTACGAGCAGTACTTC.

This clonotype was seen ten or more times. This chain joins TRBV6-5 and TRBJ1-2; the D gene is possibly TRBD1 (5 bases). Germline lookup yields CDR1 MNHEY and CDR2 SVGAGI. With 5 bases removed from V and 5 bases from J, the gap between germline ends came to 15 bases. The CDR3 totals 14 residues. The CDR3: CASSKQGPQYGYTF. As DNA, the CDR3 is TGTGCCAGCAGTAAGCAGGGACCTCAATATGGCTACACCTTC.

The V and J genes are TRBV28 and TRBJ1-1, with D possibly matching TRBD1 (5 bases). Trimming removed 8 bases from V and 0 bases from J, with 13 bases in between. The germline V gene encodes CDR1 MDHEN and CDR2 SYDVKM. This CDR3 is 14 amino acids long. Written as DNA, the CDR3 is TGTGCCAGCCGACAGCCCCCGATGAACACTGAAGCTTTCTTT. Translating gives CASRQPPMNTEAFF. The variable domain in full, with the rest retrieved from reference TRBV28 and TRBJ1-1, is DVKVTQSSRYLVKRTGEKVFLECVQDMDHENMFWYRQDPGLGLRLIYFSYDVKMKEKGDIPEGYSVSREKKERFSLILESASTNQTSMYLCASRQPPMNTEAFFGQGTRLTVV.

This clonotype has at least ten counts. The CDR3 region is CASSLYVVETGTYYEQYF. The CDR3 DNA reads TGTGCCAGCAGCTTGTACGTTGTTGAGACTGGAACATACTACGAGCAGTACTTC. The chain links TRBV5-6 to TRBJ2-7, with D unclear. V dropped 1 base and J dropped 3 bases, with 23 bases sitting between them. The CDR3 runs to 18 residues. Germline CDR1 is SGHDT and CDR2 is YYEEEE.

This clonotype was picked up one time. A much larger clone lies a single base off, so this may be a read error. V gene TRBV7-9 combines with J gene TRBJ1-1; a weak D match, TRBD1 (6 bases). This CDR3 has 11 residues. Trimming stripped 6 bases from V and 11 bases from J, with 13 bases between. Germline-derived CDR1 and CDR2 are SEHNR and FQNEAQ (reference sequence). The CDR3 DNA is TGTGCCAGCAGTTCAGGGGCGACGGCTTTCTTT. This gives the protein CASSSGATAFF.

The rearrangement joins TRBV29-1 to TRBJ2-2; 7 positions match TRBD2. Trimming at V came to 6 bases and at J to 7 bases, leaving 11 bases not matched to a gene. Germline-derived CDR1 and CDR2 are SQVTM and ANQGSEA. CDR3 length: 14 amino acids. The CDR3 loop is CSVVTSMNGGELFF. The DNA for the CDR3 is TGCAGCGTGGTGACTAGCATGAATGGCGGGGAGCTGTTTTTT.

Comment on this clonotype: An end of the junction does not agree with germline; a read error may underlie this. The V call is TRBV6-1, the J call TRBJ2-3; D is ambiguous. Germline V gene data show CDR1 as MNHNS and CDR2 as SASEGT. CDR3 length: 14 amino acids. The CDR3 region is CASRSESSKDTQYF. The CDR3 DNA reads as TGTGCCAGCAGGAGCGAAAGTAGCAAAGATACGCAGTATTTT.

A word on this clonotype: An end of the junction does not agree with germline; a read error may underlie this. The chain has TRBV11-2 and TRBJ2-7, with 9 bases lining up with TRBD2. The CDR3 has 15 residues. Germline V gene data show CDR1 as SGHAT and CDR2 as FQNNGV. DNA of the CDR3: TGTGCCAGCAGTGTAAGTAGCGGGAGTGTCTACAAGCAGTACTTC. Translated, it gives CASSVSSGSVYKQYF.

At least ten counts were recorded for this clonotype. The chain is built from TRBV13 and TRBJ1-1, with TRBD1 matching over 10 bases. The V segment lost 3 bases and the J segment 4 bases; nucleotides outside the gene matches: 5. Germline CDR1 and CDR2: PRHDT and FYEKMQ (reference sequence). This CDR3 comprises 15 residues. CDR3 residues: CASSLVGQGFTEAFF. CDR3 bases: TGTGCCAGCAGCTTGGTGGGACAGGGGTTCACTGAAGCTTTCTTT.

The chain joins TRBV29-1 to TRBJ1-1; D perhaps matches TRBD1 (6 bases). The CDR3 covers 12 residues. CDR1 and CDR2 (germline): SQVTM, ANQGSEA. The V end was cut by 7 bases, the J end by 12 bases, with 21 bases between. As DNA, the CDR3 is TGCAGCGCGGGGGCCCAGAACACTGAGTCTTTCTTT. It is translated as CSAGAQNTESFF.

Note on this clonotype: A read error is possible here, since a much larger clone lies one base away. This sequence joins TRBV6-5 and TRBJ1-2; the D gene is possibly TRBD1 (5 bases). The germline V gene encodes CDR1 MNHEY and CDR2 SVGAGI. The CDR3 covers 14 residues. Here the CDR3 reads CAGSYDGTGYGYNF. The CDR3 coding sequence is TGTGCCGGCAGTTACGATGGTACAGGCTATGGCTACAACTTC.

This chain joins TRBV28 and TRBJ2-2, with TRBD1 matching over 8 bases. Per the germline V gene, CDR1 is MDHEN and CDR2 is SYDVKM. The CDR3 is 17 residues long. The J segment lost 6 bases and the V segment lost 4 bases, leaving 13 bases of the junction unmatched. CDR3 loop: CASSSRDRRFFAGELFF. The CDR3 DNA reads TGTGCCAGCAGTTCGCGGGACAGGAGATTTTTCGCCGGGGAGCTGTTTTTT. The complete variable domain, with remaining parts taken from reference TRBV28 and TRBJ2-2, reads DVKVTQSSRYLVKRTGEKVFLECVQDMDHENMFWYRQDPGLGLRLIYFSYDVKMKEKGDIPEGYSVSREKKERFSLILESASTNQTSMYLCASSSRDRRFFAGELFFGEGSRLTVL.

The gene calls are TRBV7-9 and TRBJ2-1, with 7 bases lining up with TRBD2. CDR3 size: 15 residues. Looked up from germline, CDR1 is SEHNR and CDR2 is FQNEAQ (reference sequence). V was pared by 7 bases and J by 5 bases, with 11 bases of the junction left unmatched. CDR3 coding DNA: TGTGCCAGCAATCGCGGCGGGAGAAGCCACAATGAGCAGTTCTTC. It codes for CASNRGGRSHNEQFF. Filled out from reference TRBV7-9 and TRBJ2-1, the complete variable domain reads DTGVSQNPRHKITKRGQNVTFRCDPISEHNRLYWYRQTLGQGPEFLTYFQNEAQLEKSRLLSDRFSAERPKGSFSTLEIQRTEQGDSAMYLCASNRGGRSHNEQFFGPGTRLTVL.

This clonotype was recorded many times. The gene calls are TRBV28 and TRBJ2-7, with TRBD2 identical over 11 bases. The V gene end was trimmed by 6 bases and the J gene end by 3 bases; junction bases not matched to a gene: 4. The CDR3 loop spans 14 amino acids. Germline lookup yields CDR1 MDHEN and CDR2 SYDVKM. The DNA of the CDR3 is TGTGCCAGCAGACGACTAGCGGGATACTACGAGCAGTACTTC. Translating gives CASRRLAGYYEQYF.

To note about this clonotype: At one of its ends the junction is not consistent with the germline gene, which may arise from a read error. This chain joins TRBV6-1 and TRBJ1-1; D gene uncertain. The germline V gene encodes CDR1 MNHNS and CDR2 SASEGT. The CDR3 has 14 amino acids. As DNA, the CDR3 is TGTGCCATCAGTGAAGCCGGGTGGGTCACTGAAGCTTTCTTT. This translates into CAISEAGWVTEAFF.

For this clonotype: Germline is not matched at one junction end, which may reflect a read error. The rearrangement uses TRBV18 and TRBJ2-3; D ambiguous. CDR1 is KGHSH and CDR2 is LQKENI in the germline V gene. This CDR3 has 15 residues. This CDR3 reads CASSPDTPISDMQYF. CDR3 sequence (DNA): TGTGCCAGCTCACCAGATACTCCGATCTCAGATATGCAGTATTTT.

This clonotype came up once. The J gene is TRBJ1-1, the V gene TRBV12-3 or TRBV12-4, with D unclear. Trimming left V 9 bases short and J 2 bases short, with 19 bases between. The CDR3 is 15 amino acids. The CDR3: CASRLRTPSNTEAFF. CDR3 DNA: TGTGCCAGTAGGTTACGAACCCCGTCTAACACTGAAGCTTTCTTT.

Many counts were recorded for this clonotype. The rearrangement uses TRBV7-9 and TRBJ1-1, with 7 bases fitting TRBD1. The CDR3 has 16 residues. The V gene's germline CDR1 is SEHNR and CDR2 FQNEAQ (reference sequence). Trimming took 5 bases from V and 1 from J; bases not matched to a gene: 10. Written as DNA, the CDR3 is TGTGCCAGCAGCGGTCGACAGGGAGGTTCGAACACTGAAGCTTTCTTT. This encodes CASSGRQGGSNTEAFF.

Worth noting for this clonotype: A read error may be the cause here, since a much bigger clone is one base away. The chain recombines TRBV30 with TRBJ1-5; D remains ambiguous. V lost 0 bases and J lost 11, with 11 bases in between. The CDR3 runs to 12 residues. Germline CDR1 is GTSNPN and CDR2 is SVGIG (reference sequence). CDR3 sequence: CAWSVRSQSQHF. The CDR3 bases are TGTGCCTGGAGTGTAAGGAGCCAGTCCCAGCATTTT.

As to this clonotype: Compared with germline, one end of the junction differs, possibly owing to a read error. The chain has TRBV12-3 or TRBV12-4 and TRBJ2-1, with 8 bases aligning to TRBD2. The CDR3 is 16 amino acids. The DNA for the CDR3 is TGTGCCAACGGATGGCTATTTAGCGGGGCCTACAATGAGCAGTGCTTC. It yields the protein CANGWLFSGAYNEQCF.

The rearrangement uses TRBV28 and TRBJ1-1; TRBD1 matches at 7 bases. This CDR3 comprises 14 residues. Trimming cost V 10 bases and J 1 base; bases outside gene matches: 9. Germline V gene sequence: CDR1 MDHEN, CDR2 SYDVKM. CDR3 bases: TGTGCCAACAGACAGGGACAGCGGAACACTGAAGCTTTCTTT. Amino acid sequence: CANRQGQRNTEAFF.

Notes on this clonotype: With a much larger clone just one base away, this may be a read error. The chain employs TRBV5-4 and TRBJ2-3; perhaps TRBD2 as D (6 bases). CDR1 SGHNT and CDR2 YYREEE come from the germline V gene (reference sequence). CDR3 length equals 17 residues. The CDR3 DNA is TGTGCCAGCAGCACACTCTTTGGTAGCGGATACACAGATGCGCAGTATTTT. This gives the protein CASSTLFGSGYTDAQYF.

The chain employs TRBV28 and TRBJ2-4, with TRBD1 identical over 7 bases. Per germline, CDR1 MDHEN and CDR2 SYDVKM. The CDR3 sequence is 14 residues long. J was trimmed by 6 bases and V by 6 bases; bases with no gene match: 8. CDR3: CASRPGGVGNIQYF. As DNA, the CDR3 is TGTGCCAGCAGACCAGGGGGAGTCGGAAACATTCAGTACTTC.

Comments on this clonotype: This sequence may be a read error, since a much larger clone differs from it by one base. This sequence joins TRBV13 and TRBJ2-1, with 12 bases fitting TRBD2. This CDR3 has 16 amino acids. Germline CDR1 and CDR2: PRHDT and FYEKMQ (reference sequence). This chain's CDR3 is CASSTQGLAGNKEQFF. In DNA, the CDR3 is TGTGCCAGCAGCACCCAGGGACTAGCGGGCAACAAAGAGCAGTTCTTC.

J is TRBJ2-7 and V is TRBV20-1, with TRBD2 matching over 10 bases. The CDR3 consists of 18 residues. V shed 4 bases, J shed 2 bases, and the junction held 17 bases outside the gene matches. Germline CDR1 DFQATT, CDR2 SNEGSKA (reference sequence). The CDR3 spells CSAKDQFQREGGAYEQYF. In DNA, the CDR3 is TGCAGTGCTAAGGATCAGTTCCAGCGGGAGGGAGGGGCCTACGAGCAGTACTTC.

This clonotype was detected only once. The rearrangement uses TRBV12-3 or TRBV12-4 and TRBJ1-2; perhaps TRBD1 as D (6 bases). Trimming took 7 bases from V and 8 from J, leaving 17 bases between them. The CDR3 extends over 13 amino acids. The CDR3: CASNRAGAWGYTF. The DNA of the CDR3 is TGTGCCAGCAATCGCGCAGGGGCCTGGGGCTACACCTTC.

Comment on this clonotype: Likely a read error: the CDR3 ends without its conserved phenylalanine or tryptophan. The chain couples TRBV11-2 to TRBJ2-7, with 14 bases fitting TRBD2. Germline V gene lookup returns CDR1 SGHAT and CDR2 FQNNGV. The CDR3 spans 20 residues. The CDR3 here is CASSAISRLAGGQKPYEQYI. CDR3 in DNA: TGTGCTAGCAGCGCCATATCCCGACTAGCGGGAGGGCAGAAACCCTACGAGCAGTACATC.

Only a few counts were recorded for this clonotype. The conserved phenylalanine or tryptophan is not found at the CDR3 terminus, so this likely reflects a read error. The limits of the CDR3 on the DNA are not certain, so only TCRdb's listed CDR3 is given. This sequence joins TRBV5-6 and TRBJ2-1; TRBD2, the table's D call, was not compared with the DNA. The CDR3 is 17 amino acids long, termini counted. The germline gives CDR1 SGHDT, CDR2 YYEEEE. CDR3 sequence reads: CASSLYPPWSSGRGQFY.

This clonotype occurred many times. CDR3 loop: CASRGAGTIQETQYF. The CDR3 DNA follows: TGTGCCAGCAGAGGAGCTGGGACAATCCAAGAGACCCAGTACTTC. The chain has TRBV6-1 and TRBJ2-5, with D possibly TRBD1 on 6 matching bases. The CDR3 spans 15 residues. Trimming stripped 6 bases from V and 1 base from J, with 15 bases between. Germline values: CDR1 MNHNS, CDR2 SASEGT.

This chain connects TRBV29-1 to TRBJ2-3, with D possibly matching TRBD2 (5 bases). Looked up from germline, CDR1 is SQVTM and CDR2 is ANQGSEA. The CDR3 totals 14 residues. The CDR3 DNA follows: TGCGGCGGTGCGAGAGGGATCGGGACAGATACGCAGTATTTT. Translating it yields CGGARGIGTDTQYF.